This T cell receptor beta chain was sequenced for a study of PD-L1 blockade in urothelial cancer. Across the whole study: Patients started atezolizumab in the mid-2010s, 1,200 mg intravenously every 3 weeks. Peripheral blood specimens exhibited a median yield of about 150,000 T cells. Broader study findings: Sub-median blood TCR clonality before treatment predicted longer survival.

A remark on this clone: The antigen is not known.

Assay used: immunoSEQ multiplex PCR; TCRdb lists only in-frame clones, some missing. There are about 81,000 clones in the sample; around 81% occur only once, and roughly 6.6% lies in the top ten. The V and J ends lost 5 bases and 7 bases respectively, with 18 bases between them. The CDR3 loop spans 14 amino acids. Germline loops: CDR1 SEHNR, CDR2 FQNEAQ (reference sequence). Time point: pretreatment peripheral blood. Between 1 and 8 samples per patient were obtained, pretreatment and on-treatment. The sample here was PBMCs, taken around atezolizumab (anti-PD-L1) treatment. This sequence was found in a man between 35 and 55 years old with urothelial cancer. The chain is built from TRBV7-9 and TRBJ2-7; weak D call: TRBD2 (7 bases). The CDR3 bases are TGTGCCAGCAGCCCCGGTCGGGGGGCGCGGGAGCAGTACTTC. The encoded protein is CASSPGRGAREQYF.